The following is a T cell receptor (beta chain) sequence with its context. Trimming removed 4 bases from V and 7 bases from J; junction bases left unmatched: 3. Germline loops: CDR1 LNHDA, CDR2 SQIVND (reference sequence). The CDR3 extends over 14 amino acids. TCRdb's copy holds only in-frame clones and misses some; the assay was immunoSEQ multiplex PCR. The profile covers about 130,000 clones, with around 81% appearing a single time and around 8% taken by the ten largest. The data are from a study of blood T cell repertoires in COVID-19. Sequences were obtained from peripheral blood. The sequence came from a woman in her sixties with active or convalescent COVID-19. This chain uses TRBV19 with TRBJ2-2, with 10 bases identical to TRBD1. The CDR3 region is CASSRQGAGGELFF. DNA for the CDR3: TGTGCCAGTAGTAGACAGGGGGCGGGCGGGGAGCTGTTTTTT.